A selection of T cell receptor beta chains follows, all from one sample in a study of blood T cell repertoires in COVID-19. The data were produced by immunoSEQ multiplex PCR, yet TCRdb's version contains in-frame clones alone and is incomplete. The profile covers approximately 150,000 clones, with 85% appearing a single time and more than 0.85% taken by the ten largest. Material: peripheral blood. These receptors were obtained from a man in his forties with acute or convalescent COVID-19. The CDR3 runs from the conserved cysteine through the conserved F or W.

CASREGYTEAFF	TRBV6-5	TRBJ1-1
CASSDAGSPLHF	TRBV28	TRBJ1-6
CASRTQDTQYF	TRBV6-5	TRBJ2-3
CATSRSQGETQYF	TRBV15	TRBJ2-5
CASSKGTVRGKYTEAFF	TRBV5-4	TRBJ1-1
CASSPTGTQPQHF	TRBV18	TRBJ1-5
CASSGTGGSSEKLFF	TRBV2	TRBJ1-4
CASSLGGAGESALHF	TRBV5-8	TRBJ1-6
CASSIEGQLNTEAFF	TRBV2	TRBJ1-1
CAWSRGKGSKADTQYF	TRBV30	TRBJ2-3
CASSLVPKTGLSMDEQFF	TRBV11-2	TRBJ2-1
CASRPGQGWSGANVLTF	TRBV19	TRBJ2-6
CASSTDSYQPQHF	TRBV28	TRBJ1-5
CASSPTGSRELFF	TRBV18	TRBJ2-2
CASNTGLGYTF	TRBV28	TRBJ1-2
CASSQDRGREQYF	TRBV4-3	TRBJ2-7
CASSRRDSRFSGANVLTF	TRBV3-1/TRBV3-2	TRBJ2-6
CASSLASGREAFF	TRBV7-6	TRBJ1-1
CASSPGTGNTIYF	TRBV7-2	TRBJ1-3
CASSLKGRGTDTQYF	TRBV6-2/TRBV6-3	TRBJ2-3
CASSEQGSGNTIYF	TRBV25-1	TRBJ1-3
CASSSSAGGSPYEQYF	TRBV5-1	TRBJ2-7
CASIDTYEQYF	TRBV25-1	TRBJ2-7
CASSLSPGFVGKGPYEQYF	TRBV27	TRBJ2-7
CASSATATNEKLFF	TRBV2	TRBJ1-4
CASRSRDISSYEQYF	TRBV2	TRBJ2-7
CASSTGQASYNEQFF	TRBV5-1	TRBJ2-1